This entry features one T cell receptor beta chain sequence. Antigen unknown. This sample is drawn from a study of CD8+ T cells in alopecia areata. Study-wide results and limits: In scalp and blood during tofacitinib, many expanded lesional clones persisted. Treatment with tofacitinib significantly lowered scalp clonality and reduced expanded CD8+ clones among the top 100.

As to treatment: oral pan-JAK inhibitor, 5-10 mg twice daily. Using a FACSAria, the CD4+ and CD8+ T cells were sorted from the PBMCs. Germline V gene data show CDR1 as LNHNV and CDR2 as YYDKDF (reference sequence). V was trimmed by 1 base and J by 9 bases, leaving 7 bases between them. CDR3 length: 12 amino acids. Isolated RNA was reverse transcribed into cDNA used as the sequencing template. Generated by immunoSEQ multiplex PCR, the TCRdb table keeps only in-frame clones and is missing some. The table has about 160,000 clones, about 71% seen once; the top ten hold 0.75% to 0.95%. The gene calls are TRBV15 and TRBJ2-1; D is perhaps TRBD2 (5 bases). This receptor was taken from a human donor with alopecia areata. This specimen was CD4+ T cells sorted from blood, taken at week 4, from a patient treated with tofacitinib. CDR3 nucleotide sequence: TGTGCCACCAGCAGAGTGGCGGGTGAGCAGTTCTTC. Protein product: CATSRVAGEQFF.